Presented here are 7 T cell receptor beta chains from one specimen sequenced in a study of blood T cell repertoires in COVID-19. The assay was immunoSEQ multiplex PCR, and TCRdb's table has in-frame clones only and misses some. Of about 300,000 clones in the sample, roughly 86% were seen once. The material sequenced was PBMCs or T cells enriched from blood (not recorded which). The source of these receptors is a woman aged 18-30 years who had recovered from COVID-19.

The chain carries TRBV2 and TRBJ1-1; tentatively, D is TRBD1 (5 bases). Trimming stripped 0 bases from V and 10 bases from J, with 12 bases between. CDR1 is SNHLY, CDR2 FYNNEI, per germline. The CDR3 contains 13 residues. The CDR3 DNA sequence: TGTGCCAGCAGTGAAGCGTTAAGGGGAGGAGCTTTCTTT. Its translation is CASSEALRGGAFF.

With regard to this clone: Sequence at one end of the junction differs from germline and may be a read error. The CDR3 DNA sequence: TGCAGCGTTGAGGGCAGGGGCCTGTTT. Residues: CSVEGRGLF. The V and J genes are TRBV29-1 and TRBJ1-1; the D gene is possibly TRBD1 (6 bases). The CDR3 runs to 9 residues. The germline gives CDR1 SQVTM, CDR2 ANQGSEA.

The chain employs TRBV6-4 and TRBJ2-7, with 7 bases lining up with TRBD1. This CDR3 has 15 residues. The J segment lost 2 bases and the V segment lost 5 bases, leaving 9 bases of the junction unmatched. Germline CDR1 MRHNA, CDR2 SNTAGT. CDR3 sequence reads: CASSSGTVLTYEQYF. CDR3 coding DNA: TGTGCCAGCAGTTCCGGGACAGTACTTACCTACGAGCAGTACTTC.

The rearrangement links TRBV5-1 to TRBJ2-7, with D possibly being TRBD1 (5 bases). The germline V gene has CDR1 SGHRS and CDR2 YFSETQ. The length of the CDR3 is 15 residues. Trimming stripped 0 bases from V and 3 bases from J, with 13 bases between. Here the CDR3 DNA reads TGCGCCAGCAGCTTGGTAACAGGTACCTACTACGAGCAGTACTTC. Its translation is CASSLVTGTYYEQYF. The full variable domain, with the rest looked up from reference TRBV5-1 and TRBJ2-7, is KAGVTQTPRYLIKTRGQQVTLSCSPISGHRSVSWYQQTPGQGLQFLFEYFSETQRNKGNFPGRFSGRQFSNSRSEMNVSTLELGDSALYLCASSLVTGTYYEQYFGPGTRLTVT.

The chain couples TRBV5-1 to TRBJ2-2; 9 nucleotides line up with TRBD2. The V gene end was trimmed by 4 bases and the J gene end by 5 bases; junction bases not matched to a gene: 12. CDR3 length equals 17 residues. Germline CDR1 is SGHRS and CDR2 is YFSETQ. CDR3 sequence reads: CASSPSAGGPRTGELFF. CDR3 coding DNA: TGCGCCAGCAGCCCAAGCGCGGGAGGGCCGCGGACCGGGGAGCTGTTTTTT.

The J gene is TRBJ2-7, the V gene TRBV5-1; D possibly corresponds to TRBD2 (6 bases). This CDR3 is 16 amino acids long. Germline V gene lookup returns CDR1 SGHRS and CDR2 YFSETQ. V was shortened by 0 bases and J by 5 bases, with 18 bases between the two germline ends. CDR3 loop: CASSLVGLASGDEQYF. In nucleotides, the CDR3 is TGCGCCAGCAGCTTGGTAGGTCTAGCGAGTGGCGACGAGCAGTACTTC.

The chain has TRBV29-1 and TRBJ1-2; unclear D gene. This CDR3 has 12 residues. V lost 3 bases, J lost 3 bases, and 8 bases lay in between. Germline-derived CDR1 and CDR2 are SQVTM and ANQGSEA. CDR3 protein: CSVERAYYGYTF. The DNA for the CDR3 is TGCAGCGTTGAGAGGGCGTACTATGGCTACACCTTC.